The source of this T cell receptor (beta chain) is a study of technical replicates of blood from four donors. The assay was immunoSEQ multiplex PCR, and TCRdb's table has in-frame clones only and misses some. The sample includes 13,000 to 15,000 clones, 80% to 85% seen only once; the top ten take about a tenth. The V gene lost 0 bases and the J gene lost 1 base, with 12 bases spanning the gap. This CDR3 is 16 amino acids long. CDR1 and CDR2 (germline): MGHRA, YSYEKL. This chain joins TRBV4-1 and TRBJ1-1; a possible D gene is TRBD1 (5 bases). The sequence was obtained from a human donor in good health. Sequencing was done on a sample of PBMCs. The CDR3 DNA is TGCGCCAGCAGCCAAGATTTCCCAACAGGGAACACTGAAGCTTTCTTT. This codes for CASSQDFPTGNTEAFF.